This is a list of T cell receptor beta chains from one sample in a study of neurological immune-mediated disorders. TCRdb re-called the 5' RACE reads through MiXCR, storing one row per CDR3 protein. The sample has some 68,000 distinct CDR3 sequences; roughly 13% are singletons. The sample comprised PBMCs. The receptors derive from a female donor with HTLV-1-associated myelopathy (HAM/TSP). Both conserved end residues are part of each CDR3. The order of the fields is J gene, D gene, V gene, clone size, CDR3 DNA, CDR3 protein. The D gene is left open where the match is weak. Where a row states a size, it is once, few, many or the class of an expanded clone; other rows omit it.

TRBJ2-3,NA,TRBV11-3,many,TGTGCCAGCAGCCGGACTAACCTGGCAGATACGCAGTATTTT,CASSRTNLADTQYF
TRBJ2-7,NA,TRBV7-8,many,TGTGCCAGCAGCTTCCTGGGCGCGGACGAGCAGTACTTC,CASSFLGADEQYF
TRBJ2-3,TRBD1,TRBV10-3,many,TGTGCCATCAGTGATCGGACAGGGACACAGAATACGCAGTATTTT,CAISDRTGTQNTQYF
TRBJ1-5,NA,TRBV4-1,many,TGCGCCAGCAGCCAAGACGATACAGGCGCGGTAGGGGGTCTACGGCATTTT,CASSQDDTGAVGGLRHF
TRBJ1-2,NA,TRBV11-2,many,TGTGCCAGCAGCTTAGAGGTGGCGGACAGCTATGGCTACACCTTC,CASSLEVADSYGYTF
TRBJ2-1,TRBD2,TRBV5-1,many,TGCGCCAGCAGCCCCGGGGGGGGGCTCGGGGGTGAGCAGTTCTTC,CASSPGGGLGGEQFF
TRBJ2-3,NA,TRBV4-1,medium-sized,TGCGCCAGCAGCACGCGGTACAGGGACGGCGTCCAAGGCACAGATACGCAGTATTTT,CASSTRYRDGVQGTDTQYF
TRBJ1-1,TRBD1,TRBV19,NA,TGTGCCAGTAAGTCACAGGGGATCACTGAAGCTTTCTTT,CASKSQGITEAFF
TRBJ1-6,NA,TRBV27,NA,TGTGCCAGCAGCGTACAGGGACTTTCACCCCTCCACTTT,CASSVQGLSPLHF
TRBJ1-5,NA,TRBV7-2,many,TGTGCCAGCAGCTGGAAAGGGGTGGACAATCAGCCCCAGCATTTT,CASSWKGVDNQPQHF
TRBJ1-4,TRBD1,TRBV20-1,many,TGCAGTGCTCCACGGAGGTGGGGGACAGACAGTAATGAAAAACTGTTTTTT,CSAPRRWGTDSNEKLFF
TRBJ1-2,NA,TRBV20-1,many,TGCAGTGCTAGAGAGGGACGGTTTCTCTACACCTTC,CSAREGRFLYTF
TRBJ2-2,TRBD1,TRBV5-1,many,TGCGCCAGCAGCGGTGGGACAGGGGGTTCGAACACCGGGGAGCTGTTTTTT,CASSGGTGGSNTGELFF
TRBJ1-1,TRBD1,TRBV7-9,many,TGTGCCAGCATCATTGACAGGGCGATTGAAGCTTTCTTT,CASIIDRAIEAFF
TRBJ1-2,TRBD1,TRBV7-9,many,TGTGCCAGCAGCTTAGGTGGGACAGAACTCGGCTACACCTTC,CASSLGGTELGYTF
TRBJ2-2,NA,TRBV29-1,many,TGCAGCGTAGGAACTAGGAACACCGGGGAGCTGTTTTTT,CSVGTRNTGELFF
TRBJ1-1,NA,TRBV28,NA,TGTGCCACCAGTTGGGGCTGGGTGGCTGAAGTTTTCTTT,CATSWGWVAEVFF
TRBJ2-1,NA,TRBV11-2,many,TGTGCCAGCAGCTTAGAATTGGCGATCAATGAGCAGTTCTTC,CASSLELAINEQFF
TRBJ1-2,NA,TRBV20-1,medium-sized,TGCAGTGCTAGACCAAGTTTCGGCTATGGCTACACCTTC,CSARPSFGYGYTF
TRBJ1-5,TRBD1,TRBV5-1,many,TGCGCCAGCAGCCTAGGGACAGGACAGCAGCCCCAGCATTTT,CASSLGTGQQPQHF
TRBJ2-1,NA,TRBV6-6,many,TGTGCCAGCAGACGGGACTCCAACTCCTACAATGAGCAGTTCTTC,CASRRDSNSYNEQFF
TRBJ1-4,NA,TRBV5-6,NA,TGTGCCAGCAGCTTGATGAATGAAAAACTGTTTTTT,CASSLMNEKLFF
TRBJ1-1,NA,TRBV20-1,many,TGCAGTGCTAGAAGGAGGATCTTGAACACTGAAGCTTTCTTT,CSARRRILNTEAFF
TRBJ2-2,NA,TRBV9,NA,TGTGCCAGCAGCCCAGAGGGTACATCGAACACCGGGGAGCTGTTTTTT,CASSPEGTSNTGELFF
TRBJ1-5,TRBD1,TRBV28,many,TGTGCCAGCAGTTTGGTGTCGTTAGACAGGGGAGAACTGGGGTCCCAGCATTTT,CASSLVSLDRGELGSQHF
TRBJ2-2,NA,TRBV7-9,few,TGTGCCAGCAGACCAAACCGGGCCGGGGAGCTGTTTTTT,CASRPNRAGELFF
TRBJ1-5,NA,TRBV28,many,TGTGCCAGCAGTTCGCGGGGGAATCAGCCCCAGCATTTT,CASSSRGNQPQHF
TRBJ2-3,TRBD2,TRBV5-1,many,TGCGCCAGCAGCTTGGATGGCGGGAGGGCGCATTTT,CASSLDGGRAHF
TRBJ2-7,NA,TRBV28,many,TGTGCCAGCAGTCCCGTAGGAAGCTCCTACGAGCAGTACTTC,CASSPVGSSYEQYF
TRBJ1-5,NA,TRBV2,many,TGTGCCAGCAGTGTCGTAACTAGCAATCAGCCCCAGCATTTT,CASSVVTSNQPQHF
TRBJ1-1,NA,TRBV5-6,many,TGTGCCAGCAGCTTGGGTTTTGGGGACACTGAAGCTTTCTTT,CASSLGFGDTEAFF
TRBJ2-1,NA,TRBV4-1,many,TGCGCCAGCAGCCAGGTGTCCGTGGACTCCTACAATGAGCAGTTCTTC,CASSQVSVDSYNEQFF
TRBJ2-5,NA,TRBV9,many,TGTGCCAGCAGCGTAGCTCTGGCAGGAGTAGAGACCCAGTACTTC,CASSVALAGVETQYF
TRBJ2-1,TRBD1,TRBV24-1,many,TGTGCCACCAGTGATTTTGGGACAGGCTACAATGAGCAGTTCTTC,CATSDFGTGYNEQFF
TRBJ1-4,TRBD1,TRBV5-1,many,TGCGCCAGCAGCACCGGACAGGGTAATGAAAAACTGTTTTTT,CASSTGQGNEKLFF
TRBJ2-7,NA,TRBV18,NA,TGTGCCAGCTCAGGAAGGCGGGGAACAGAGGTGCAGTACTTC,CASSGRRGTEVQYF
TRBJ1-5,NA,TRBV7-8,NA,TGTGCCAGCAGCCAAGGCGTGGAGCCCCAGCATTTT,CASSQGVEPQHF
TRBJ2-2,NA,TRBV4-1,many,TGCGCCAGCAGCCAAACAATGGGGGTAAACACCGGGGAGCTGTTTTTT,CASSQTMGVNTGELFF
TRBJ2-7,NA,TRBV5-1,many,TGCGCCAGCAGCTTTGGGGGGTCCTCCTACGAGCAGTACTTC,CASSFGGSSYEQYF
TRBJ2-1,NA,TRBV20-1,many,TGCAGTGCTCTGGAGGGCAGGGGGAGGAATGAGCAGTTCTTC,CSALEGRGRNEQFF
TRBJ2-5,NA,TRBV24-1,many,TGTGCCACCAGTGCCTCTTCAGGTCAAGAGACCCAGTACTTC,CATSASSGQETQYF
TRBJ2-3,TRBD1,TRBV5-5,many,TGTGCCAGCAGCTTCCGGACAGGATTCACAGATACGCAGTATTTT,CASSFRTGFTDTQYF
TRBJ1-4,NA,TRBV5-1,many,TGCGCCAGCCGCCTGGGGACGGGTGAAAAACTGTTTTTT,CASRLGTGEKLFF
TRBJ2-1,NA,TRBV28,many,TGTGCCAGCAAAGCCCGGAGGAATGAGCAGTTCTTC,CASKARRNEQFF
TRBJ2-1,TRBD1,TRBV5-1,many,TGCGCCAGCAGCTTACGACCAGGGGGCTCCAATGAGCAGTTCTTC,CASSLRPGGSNEQFF